The rows below give T cell receptor beta chains drawn from one sample of a study of blood T cell repertoires in COVID-19. Profiled with immunoSEQ multiplex PCR; TCRdb holds only in-frame clones, not every one. The sample includes 150,000 to 180,000 clones, less than 90% of them seen just once. Material for sequencing was peripheral blood. The receptors shown here come from a woman aged 70-85 years with acute or convalescent COVID-19. CDR3s include the opening cysteine and the closing phenylalanine or tryptophan. A D gene is named only where the DNA matches it firmly. Rows may omit the clone size; those that give it use once, few, many or a size class.

TRBD1 | TRBJ1-1 | NA | TRBV15 | CATSSAQGVGAEAFF | TGTGCCACCAGCAGTGCGCAGGGGGTGGGCGCTGAAGCTTTCTTT
TRBD1 | TRBJ2-2 | NA | TRBV6-5 | CATRDRDVTGELFF | TGTGCCACCCGGGACAGGGATGTCACCGGGGAGCTGTTTTTT
TRBD2 | TRBJ2-5 | NA | TRBV5-6 | CASSSLASGGVETQYF | TGTGCCAGCAGCTCTTTGGCTAGCGGGGGGGTAGAGACCCAGTACTTC
NA | TRBJ2-7 | NA | TRBV4-3 | CASSPYTGNGYEQYF | TGCGCCAGCAGCCCCTACACGGGGAACGGATACGAGCAGTACTTC
NA | TRBJ1-1 | NA | TRBV7-8 | CASSPREGGNTEAFF | TGTGCCAGCAGCCCACGGGAGGGGGGGAACACTGAAGCTTTCTTT
TRBD1 | TRBJ2-1 | NA | TRBV11-3 | CASSLDGTGDNEQFF | TGTGCCAGCAGCTTAGATGGGACAGGGGATAATGAGCAGTTCTTC
NA | TRBJ1-2 | NA | TRBV12-3/TRBV12-4 | CASSSQGNYGYTF | TGTGCCAGCAGTTCCCAGGGGAACTATGGCTACACCTTC
TRBD1 | TRBJ2-1 | NA | TRBV10-3 | CAISLGTGLYNEQFF | TGTGCCATCAGTCTCGGGACAGGGCTCTACAATGAGCAGTTCTTC
NA | TRBJ2-3 | few | TRBV19 | CASSTYRIASTDTQYF | TGTGCCAGTAGTACCTATCGGATAGCTAGCACAGATACGCAGTATTTT
NA | TRBJ1-1 | NA | TRBV11-2 | CASSSPGNTEAFF | TGTGCCAGCAGCTCCCCAGGGAACACTGAAGCTTTCTTT
NA | TRBJ1-4 | NA | TRBV7-6 | CASSPLGGLNEKLFF | TGTGCCAGCAGCCCCTTAGGCGGTCTGAATGAAAAACTGTTTTTT
TRBD1 | TRBJ1-4 | once | TRBV5-1 | CASSLPTGANEKLFF | TGCGCCAGCAGCCTACCGACAGGGGCTAATGAAAAACTGTTTTTT
TRBD1 | TRBJ1-6 | NA | TRBV10-3 | CAIRKGTADSPLHF | TGTGCCATCAGGAAGGGGACAGCCGATTCACCCCTCCACTTT
NA | TRBJ1-2 | NA | TRBV2 | CASSREGSYGYTF | TGTGCCAGCAGTCGTGAGGGATCCTATGGCTACACCTTC
TRBD1 | TRBJ1-2 | NA | TRBV13 | CASSLLGQEPRGYTF | TGTGCCAGCAGCTTACTAGGACAGGAACCCAGGGGCTACACCTTC
TRBD2 | TRBJ2-2 | NA | TRBV3-1/TRBV3-2 | CASSQVAGGPTGELFF | TGTGCCAGCAGCCAAGTCGCGGGGGGGCCCACCGGGGAGCTGTTTTTT
NA | TRBJ1-5 | NA | TRBV12-3/TRBV12-4 | CASSPSRGPQHF | TGTGCCAGCAGCCCTTCGCGGGGGCCCCAGCATTTT
NA | TRBJ1-6 | once | TRBV28 | CASTNLGVNSPLHF | TGTGCCAGCACAAACCTGGGAGTAAATTCACCCCTCCACTTT
NA | TRBJ1-4 | NA | TRBV11-2 | CASSVRIGGGTEKLFF | TGTGCCAGCAGCGTGCGGATTGGGGGGGGTACTGAAAAACTGTTTTTT
NA | TRBJ1-3 | NA | TRBV4-3 | CASSQEVTGENTIYF | TGCGCCAGCAGCCAAGAGGTAACCGGAGAGAACACCATATATTTT
TRBD1 | TRBJ1-5 | NA | TRBV6-2/TRBV6-3 | CASSPLARGHQPQHF | TGTGCCAGCAGTCCCCTAGCCAGGGGGCATCAGCCCCAGCATTTT
NA | TRBJ1-2 | NA | TRBV6-5 | CASSYGDRTYGYTF | TGTGCCAGCAGTTACGGCGACAGGACCTATGGCTACACCTTC
NA | TRBJ1-1 | NA | TRBV4-1 | CASSQEGGVRTEAFF | TGCGCCAGCAGCCAAGAGGGAGGGGTTCGAACTGAAGCTTTCTTT
TRBD2 | TRBJ2-5 | NA | TRBV5-1 | CASSPGRERETQYF | TGCGCCAGCAGCCCCGGGAGGGAGCGAGAGACCCAGTACTTC
NA | TRBJ1-5 | NA | TRBV20-1 | CSAGEGGGNQPQHF | TGCAGTGCTGGTGAGGGGGGAGGCAATCAGCCCCAGCATTTT
NA | TRBJ1-6 | NA | TRBV4-3 | CASSQYRQGGSPLHF | TGCGCCAGCAGCCAATATCGGCAGGGAGGATCACCCCTCCACTTT
NA | TRBJ1-5 | NA | TRBV19 | CASSIVGGYSNQPQHF | TGTGCCAGTAGTATAGTCGGGGGATATAGCAATCAGCCCCAGCATTTT
NA | TRBJ2-2 | NA | TRBV12-2 | CASRRLATNTGELFF | TGTGCAAGTCGCCGCTTAGCGACCAACACCGGGGAGCTGTTTTTT
NA | TRBJ1-2 | NA | TRBV4-3 | CASSQTSMGAYGNYGYTF | TGCGCCAGCAGCCAAACCTCTATGGGAGCATATGGGAACTATGGCTACACCTTC
TRBD2 | TRBJ2-5 | few | TRBV19 | CASSSSGAGQETQYF | TGTGCCAGTAGTAGTAGCGGGGCTGGCCAAGAGACCCAGTACTTC
NA | TRBJ1-6 | NA | TRBV7-9 | CASSGGVLDNSPLHF | TGTGCCAGCAGTGGGGGGGTCTTGGATAATTCACCCCTCCACTTT
NA | TRBJ1-5 | NA | TRBV6-5 | CASSSSGLEAQPQHF | TGTGCCAGCAGTTCTTCAGGGCTAGAGGCTCAGCCCCAGCATTTT
NA | TRBJ1-5 | NA | TRBV15 | CATRAMGGQSNQPQHF | TGTGCCACCAGGGCTATGGGAGGGCAGAGCAATCAGCCCCAGCATTTT
TRBD1 | TRBJ1-1 | NA | TRBV5-5 | CASSLLLRDSLNTEAFF | TGTGCCAGCAGCTTGTTACTCAGGGACAGTTTGAACACTGAAGCTTTCTTT
NA | TRBJ1-3 | once | TRBV6-1 | CASSELRSFVGNTIYF | TGTGCCAGCAGTGAACTCAGGTCTTTTGTGGGAAACACCATATATTTT
TRBD2 | TRBJ2-1 | NA | TRBV30 | CALQLAGGPNEQFF | TGTGCCTTGCAACTAGCGGGGGGGCCCAATGAGCAGTTCTTC
TRBD1 | TRBJ1-5 | NA | TRBV7-9 | CASSPSGTGENQPQHF | TGTGCCAGCAGCCCCTCCGGGACAGGGGAAAATCAGCCCCAGCATTTT
NA | TRBJ2-7 | NA | TRBV6-2/TRBV6-3 | CASSYSSYEQYF | TGTGCCAGCAGTTACTCGAGCTACGAGCAGTACTTC
TRBD1 | TRBJ1-4 | NA | TRBV4-2 | CASSQDGTGVEKLFF | TGTGCCAGCAGCCAAGATGGGACAGGGGTGGAAAAACTGTTTTTT
NA | TRBJ1-5 | NA | TRBV9 | CASSADRYSNQPQHF | TGTGCCAGCAGCGCGGACAGATATAGCAATCAGCCCCAGCATTTT
NA | TRBJ1-5 | NA | TRBV6-5 | CASSYSGANQPQHF | TGTGCCAGCAGTTACTCGGGGGCGAATCAGCCCCAGCATTTT
NA | TRBJ1-1 | NA | TRBV7-9 | CAGGLQSNTEAFF | TGTGCCGGTGGGCTACAGTCGAACACTGAAGCTTTCTTT
NA | TRBJ1-3 | NA | TRBV28 | CASSQTPGLGNTIYF | TGTGCCAGCAGTCAAACTCCAGGGTTAGGAAACACCATATATTTT
TRBD2 | TRBJ2-3 | NA | TRBV18 | CASSRKRTSGDTQYF | TGTGCCAGCTCACGGAAACGGACTAGCGGAGATACGCAGTATTTT
TRBD1 | TRBJ2-7 | NA | TRBV4-3 | CASSQGQGAGKQYF | TGCGCCAGCAGCCAGGGGCAGGGGGCCGGGAAGCAGTACTTC
TRBD2 | TRBJ2-1 | NA | TRBV6-2/TRBV6-3 | CASSSIPGTTYYNEQFF | TGTGCCAGCAGTTCCATACCCGGGACTACTTATTACAATGAGCAGTTCTTC
TRBD1 | TRBJ1-4 | NA | TRBV18 | CASSGTGTGREKLFF | TGTGCCAGCTCAGGGACCGGGACAGGGCGCGAAAAACTGTTTTTT
NA | TRBJ2-7 | NA | TRBV9 | CASSKRGGPYEQYF | TGTGCCAGCAGCAAAAGGGGGGGGCCCTACGAGCAGTACTTC
NA | TRBJ2-7 | few | TRBV30 | CAWTQNYEQYF | TGTGCCTGGACCCAGAACTACGAGCAGTACTTC
NA | TRBJ2-3 | NA | TRBV6-6 | CASSYLSTDTQYF | TGTGCCAGCAGTTACCTCTCCACAGATACGCAGTATTTT